The sequence of this TCR beta chain was determined in a study of vaccination and CD4 T cells after COVID-19. Study as a whole: The convalescents were made up of six males and four females, two of whom were Hispanic. Samples after vaccination came a median 72 days past dose two, ranging 14 to 241. Those taking part got two shots of either the BNT162b2 or the mRNA-1273 vaccine. Study outcomes and limitations: Looking at convalescent patients, a median around 89% of reactive clones were present only post-vaccination.

TCRdb re-analysed the PCR reads in MiXCR, keeping a single row per CDR3 protein. The profile shows about 21,000 distinct CDR3 sequences, roughly 56% of them singletons. V lost 5 bases, J lost 6 bases, and 7 bases stayed unmatched. CDR3 length: 14 residues. Germline V gene data show CDR1 as SGHTA and CDR2 as FQGNSA. With respect to this clonotype: Its specificity is not known.

The clonotype comes from a human donor who had recovered from COVID-19. The chain combines TRBV7-2 with TRBJ1-5; 7 bases line up with TRBD1. The sequencing here drew on CD4+ T cells from blood, taken before SARS-CoV-2 vaccination. CDR3 in amino acids: CASSITGAAQPQHF. The CDR3 nucleotides read TGTGCCAGCAGCATAACAGGGGCAGCTCAGCCCCAGCATTTT.